This T cell receptor beta chain was identified in a study of HIV-infected children after antiretroviral therapy interruption. Treatment reported: PENTA 11 planned treatment interruption arm or continuous ART arm. This clonotype was counted at least ten times. A 3' RACE protocol on RNA, with unique molecular identifiers, produced the TCR library. TCRdb processed the 3' RACE reads anew with MiXCR; each CDR3 protein has one entry. The sample lists about 89,000 distinct CDR3 sequences, about 6.3% seen once, with 0.9% to 1.4% in the top ten. V dropped 2 bases and J dropped 8 bases, with 11 bases sitting between them. The CDR3 is 13 amino acids. Germline V CDR1 and CDR2: SGHRS, YFSETQ.

The chain joins TRBV5-1 to TRBJ2-1; possible D gene TRBD2, 7 bases. The source is a pool of human donors with HIV. The specimen was CD45RA+ CD4+ T cells from PBMCs, pooled from several time points, collected from a donor given antiretroviral therapy, either interrupted or continuous. Subset denoted: naive CD4+ CD45RA+ CD45RO- T cells. The CDR3 DNA follows: TGCGCCAGCAGCTTAGGGGGGGCGGATGAGCAGTTCTTC. It translates to CASSLGGADEQFF. The complete variable domain, with remaining parts taken from reference TRBV5-1 and TRBJ2-1, reads KAGVTQTPRYLIKTRGQQVTLSCSPISGHRSVSWYQQTPGQGLQFLFEYFSETQRNKGNFPGRFSGRQFSNSRSEMNVSTLELGDSALYLCASSLGGADEQFFGPGTRLTVL.